Below, one T cell receptor (beta chain) is given with its context. One entry per CDR3 protein, called by TCRdb with MiXCR from the 5' RACE reads. The data contain about 57,000 distinct CDR3 sequences, around 26% of them singletons. Germline V lookup: CDR1 KGHSH, CDR2 LQKENI. The CDR3 is 14 amino acids. Trimming stripped 3 bases from V and 2 bases from J, with 11 bases between. This TCR was sampled from a female donor with breast cancer. The sample taken for sequencing was tumor-infiltrating memory CD4+ T cells sorted from the breast tumor. Subset defined: memory CD4+ T cells, CD4+CD45RO+CD25-. The rearrangement uses TRBV18 and TRBJ2-7, with D tentatively TRBD1 (6 bases). The CDR3 protein is CASSPRGQTYEQYF. CDR3 bases: TGTGCCAGCTCACCCCGCGGACAGACCTACGAGCAGTACTTC.